The 19 T cell receptor beta chains reported below all come from one sample, sequenced in a study of T-cell memory formation after mild COVID-19. TCRdb re-analysed the 5' RACE reads in MiXCR, keeping a single row per CDR3 protein. The sample contains around 90,000 distinct CDR3 sequences, roughly 16% of which appear only once. The sequencing input was PBMCs or a T cell subset sorted from them (not recorded which). The receptors here all came from a man aged 18-30 years who had mild COVID-19 (a few samples of this study predate the infection). Cell type and time point are not known.

J is TRBJ2-7 and V is TRBV27, with D tentatively TRBD1 (6 bases). V lost 5 bases and J 2 bases, leaving 13 bases between the germline ends. The CDR3 has 14 amino acids. CDR1 is MNHEY and CDR2 is SMNVEV in the germline V gene (reference sequence). Here the CDR3 reads CASSAQDRAYEQYF. As DNA, the CDR3 is TGTGCCAGCAGTGCCCAGGACAGAGCCTACGAGCAGTACTTC.

This clonotype was detected only a few times. V gene TRBV7-3 combines with J gene TRBJ2-2, with D possibly matching TRBD2 (7 bases). The CDR3 covers 15 residues. V was clipped by 4 bases and J by 7 bases, with 16 bases between them. Germline lookup yields CDR1 SGHTA and CDR2 FQGTGA. CDR3 DNA: TGTGCCAGCAGCTCCCCCGCGGGGGCCGGCGGGGAGCTGTTTTTT. Translated, it gives CASSSPAGAGGELFF.

The sample holds a few counts of this clonotype. The J gene is TRBJ1-1, the V gene TRBV2, with D possibly TRBD1 on 6 matching bases. The CDR3 totals 14 residues. Germline V gene data show CDR1 as SNHLY and CDR2 as FYNNEI. The V end lost 0 bases, the J end lost 6 bases, and 11 bases lay between the germline ends. In DNA form, the CDR3 reads TGTGCCAGCAGTGAAGCGGGGACAAGCTCTGAAGCTTTCTTT. Its protein is CASSEAGTSSEAFF.

This clonotype came up a few times. V gene TRBV7-8 combines with J gene TRBJ1-6, with D perhaps matching TRBD1 (6 bases). CDR3 length: 14 amino acids. Germline V gene sequence: CDR1 SGHVS, CDR2 FQNEAQ. V lost 3 bases and J lost 6, with 9 bases in between. The chain's CDR3 is CASSFRDTNSPLHF. CDR3 coding DNA: TGTGCCAGCAGCTTCCGGGACACTAATTCACCCCTCCACTTT.

The CDR3 DNA follows: TGTGCCAGCAGCCGTATAGCGGGGAGGAATTTAAACACCGGGGAGCTGTTTTTT. It is translated as CASSRIAGRNLNTGELFF. This sequence joins TRBV7-9 and TRBJ2-2; 8 bases line up with TRBD2. The CDR3 covers 18 residues. CDR1 SEHNR and CDR2 FQNEAQ come from the germline V gene (reference sequence). The V and J ends lost 5 bases and 2 bases, in that order; junction bases with no gene match: 13.

The chain employs TRBV29-1 and TRBJ2-1, with D unclear. The germline V and J ends were trimmed by 4 bases and 4 bases, with 8 bases remaining between them. The germline V gene encodes CDR1 SQVTM and CDR2 ANQGSEA. The CDR3 sequence is 12 residues long. DNA of the CDR3: TGCAGCGTTGTTACACATTACAATGAGCAGTTCTTC. Translation: CSVVTHYNEQFF.

In its sample, this clonotype was seen a few times. J is TRBJ2-3 and V is TRBV4-1; 11 nucleotides agree with TRBD2. V trimming: 1 base; J trimming: 2 bases; junction bases outside the gene matches: 8. The CDR3 totals 18 residues. Germline values: CDR1 MGHRA, CDR2 YSYEKL. The CDR3 coding sequence is TGCGCCAGCAGCCAAGGAAGGGCTAGCGGGGGGCACACAGATACGCAGTATTTT. It yields the protein CASSQGRASGGHTDTQYF.

The chain has TRBV7-2 and TRBJ2-1; TRBD2 matches 7 bases. The CDR3 has 16 amino acids. V lost 5 bases to trimming and J lost 0 bases; unmatched junction nucleotides: 7. Per germline, CDR1 SGHTA and CDR2 FQGNSA. The DNA for the CDR3 is TGTGCCAGCAGCCGGGCCGGGACTACCTCCTACAATGAGCAGTTCTTC. Protein: CASSRAGTTSYNEQFF.

The table lists this clonotype with a few counts. This chain connects TRBV9 to TRBJ2-7; 8 bases align to TRBD1. J was trimmed by 3 bases and V by 4 bases; bases with no gene match: 9. The CDR3 loop spans 15 amino acids. Germline CDR1 reads SGDLS; CDR2 reads YYNGEE. The CDR3 coding sequence is TGTGCCAGCAGCCCACGGGACAGGCTTTTCTACGAGCAGTACTTC. Amino acid sequence: CASSPRDRLFYEQYF.

The rearrangement links TRBV20-1 to TRBJ1-1; 7 positions match TRBD1. Germline trimming cut 0 bases from V and 10 bases from J; bases unmatched to any gene: 8. This CDR3 is 13 amino acids long. Looked up from germline, CDR1 is DFQATT and CDR2 is SNEGSKA (reference sequence). As DNA, the CDR3 is TGCAGTGCTAGAGAGTTCGCAGGGGGAGTAGCTTTCTTT. Its translation: CSAREFAGGVAFF.

This clonotype was seen only a few times. This sequence joins TRBV12-3 or TRBV12-4 and TRBJ2-2, with 7 bases identical to TRBD2. There are 14 residues in the CDR3. The ends lost 10 bases at V and 6 bases at J; junction bases unmatched: 11. DNA for the CDR3: TGTGCCACCGACCTGGGACTATTGGCCGGGGAGCTGTTTTTT. Translated, it gives CATDLGLLAGELFF.

This chain connects TRBV27 to TRBJ1-1; the D gene is possibly TRBD1 (5 bases). This CDR3 contains 15 residues. Germline CDR1 MNHEY, CDR2 SMNVEV (reference sequence). Trimming took 2 bases from V and 6 from J, leaving 16 bases between them. This CDR3 reads CASSLTLSGTPEAFF. For the CDR3, the DNA is TGTGCCAGCAGTTTAACGCTTTCGGGGACCCCTGAAGCTTTCTTT.

The gene calls are TRBV6-5 and TRBJ2-5, with D possibly matching TRBD2 (6 bases). Per the germline V gene, CDR1 is MNHEY and CDR2 is SVGAGI. Trimming pared 8 bases from V and 4 bases from J, leaving 14 bases between. The CDR3 contains 13 residues. The CDR3 coding sequence is TGTGCCAGCGGCTTAGCGGACGGAGAGACCCAGTACTTC. It specifies CASGLADGETQYF.

This clonotype was counted ten times or more. The chain uses TRBV5-1 and TRBJ1-2; D remains ambiguous. This CDR3 contains 11 residues. V dropped 0 bases and J dropped 12 bases, with 9 bases sitting between them. Germline values: CDR1 SGHRS, CDR2 YFSETQ. CDR3 nucleotide sequence: TGCGCCAGCAGCTTGGGCAGCCTACACACCTTC. Translating it yields CASSLGSLHTF.

This clonotype was recorded many times. This chain uses TRBV7-3 with TRBJ2-1, with a weak D call TRBD2 (6 bases). V shed 2 bases and J shed 0 bases, with 8 bases lying between them. Germline values: CDR1 SGHTA, CDR2 FQGTGA. The CDR3 length is 15 residues. The CDR3 sequence: CASSLGGNSYNEQFF. The CDR3 coding sequence is TGTGCCAGCAGCTTAGGGGGGAACTCCTACAATGAGCAGTTCTTC. Full variable domain (outside the CDR3, taken from reference TRBV7-3 and TRBJ2-1): GAGVSQTPSNKVTEKGKYVELRCDPISGHTALYWYRQSLGQGPEFLIYFQGTGAADDSGLPNDRFFAVRPEGSVSTLKIQRTERGDSAVYLCASSLGGNSYNEQFFGPGTRLTVL.

The genes are TRBV4-3 and TRBJ1-6, with 7 positions matching TRBD1. The germline V gene has CDR1 LGHNA and CDR2 YSLEER. The junction had 3 bases not matched to a gene; V was cut back by 4 bases and J by 9 bases. The CDR3 has 13 amino acids. Here the CDR3 DNA reads TGCGCCAGCAGCCTCACAGGGGCTTCACCCCTCCACTTT. It is translated as CASSLTGASPLHF.

This clonotype was seen repeatedly, ten times or more. This chain uses TRBV4-1 with TRBJ1-5; the D is unclear. The CDR3 has 12 residues. V lost 1 base and J 7 bases, leaving 5 bases between the germline ends. From germline, CDR1 is MGHRA and CDR2 YSYEKL. CDR3 region: CASSQGRQPQHF. The DNA for the CDR3 is TGCGCCAGCAGCCAAGGCAGACAGCCCCAGCATTTT.

The chain joins TRBV5-1 to TRBJ2-6; TRBD1 agrees at 7 bases. Losses at the gene ends were 4 bases for V and 4 bases for J; bases not matched to a gene: 2. The CDR3 runs 14 residues. CDR1 is SGHRS and CDR2 is YFSETQ in the germline V gene. The CDR3 protein is CASSRGLGANVLTF. In nucleotides, the CDR3 is TGCGCCAGCAGCAGGGGGCTGGGGGCCAACGTCCTGACTTTC.

The table lists this clonotype with many counts. The rearrangement joins TRBV4-1 to TRBJ2-7; D may correspond to TRBD1 or TRBD2 (5 bases each). Germline assignment: CDR1 MGHRA and CDR2 YSYEKL. Deletions cut 4 bases from V and 8 bases from J, with 18 bases between. This CDR3 is 14 amino acids long. CDR3 residues: CASSPLRGAEKQYF. The CDR3 DNA sequence: TGCGCCAGCAGCCCGCTTAGAGGGGCCGAGAAGCAGTACTTC.